The clone carrying this T cell receptor (beta chain) came up many times. The antigen remains undetermined. Time point in this sample: sample taken at primary tumor resection. This record belongs to a study of spatial heterogeneity in lung cancer. About the study: Sequence detection consistently recorded a greater number of beta-chain than alpha-chain sequences. Overall study results and limits: Mutation tallies in tumors tracked expanded intratumoral alpha and beta TCR counts. Coverage of tumor T cells, by estimate, reached around 7.6% for alpha chains and 11% to 15% for beta chains.

TCRdb redid the calling of the 5' RACE reads with MiXCR, one entry per CDR3 protein. Among roughly 13,000 distinct CDR3 sequences listed, more than 3.5% were seen once. The ends were cut back, 4 bases at V and 1 base at J, with 10 bases in the middle. The CDR3 spans 14 residues. Germline CDR1 and CDR2: MNHEY and SVGEGT. The sequence derives from a male donor with early-stage non-small cell lung cancer. The specimen comprised lung tumor tissue, sampled at surgery. V and J are TRBV6-2 or TRBV6-3 and TRBJ1-1; maybe TRBD1 (6 bases). The CDR3 sequence is CASSLGGGNTEAFF. The CDR3, as DNA: TGTGCCAGCAGTTTAGGAGGGGGGAACACTGAAGCTTTCTTT.